These 11 T cell receptor beta chains were sequenced from one sample in a study of identical twins. TCRdb re-analysed the 5' RACE reads in MiXCR, keeping a single row per CDR3 protein. Found here are 450,000 or so distinct CDR3 sequences, approximately 15% of them singletons; the top ten hold about 0.52%. These data also formed part of another study, on yellow fever vaccine responses in identical twins.

Input material: CD4+ T cells sorted from blood. These receptors were collected from a woman younger than 30 in good health.

This clonotype has just a few counts. The J gene is TRBJ1-6, the V gene TRBV28; D is unclear. Germline V lookup: CDR1 MDHEN, CDR2 SYDVKM. CDR3 length: 14 amino acids. Trimming cost V 6 bases and J 10 bases, with 16 bases left between them. The chain's CDR3 is CASRSSPGGSPLHF. The CDR3 DNA sequence: TGTGCCAGCAGATCCAGTCCCGGAGGATCACCCCTCCACTTT.

This clonotype was observed a handful of times. V is TRBV12-3 or TRBV12-4 and J is TRBJ2-3; D unclear. Between the trimmed V and J ends, which lost 6 bases and 1 base, there was a span of 8 bases. CDR3 length: 13 residues. DNA for the CDR3: TGTGCCAGCAGGAACACCGGCACAGATACGCAGTATTTT. It encodes CASRNTGTDTQYF.

The V gene is TRBV15, the J gene TRBJ2-2; no definite D call. Trimming removed 0 bases from V and 5 bases from J, with 4 bases in between. This CDR3 is 13 amino acids long. Germline CDR1 and CDR2: LNHNV and YYDKDF (reference sequence). CDR3 bases: TGTGCCACCAGCAGAGAGGAGACCGGGGAGCTGTTTTTT. Protein sequence: CATSREETGELFF.

The J gene is TRBJ2-7, the V gene TRBV30; 8 bases are shared with TRBD1. Germline V gene sequence: CDR1 GTSNPN, CDR2 SVGIG (reference sequence). This CDR3 comprises 15 residues. V lost 1 base and J lost 1; bases outside the gene matches: 6. In DNA form, the CDR3 reads TGTGCCTGGAGTGGTCAGGGGGCCGGGTCCTACGAGCAGTACTTC. The encoded protein is CAWSGQGAGSYEQYF.

This clonotype came up a few times. The chain carries TRBV7-8 and TRBJ2-5; weak D call: TRBD2 (5 bases). Trimming cost V 2 bases and J 1 base, with 8 bases left between them. The CDR3 length is 14 residues. Germline values: CDR1 SGHVS, CDR2 FQNEAQ. CDR3 nucleotide sequence: TGTGCCAGCAGCTTAAATGCGGGCCAAGAGACCCAGTACTTC. It codes for CASSLNAGQETQYF.

This clonotype occurred many times. This chain connects TRBV12-3 or TRBV12-4 to TRBJ2-7; 10 nucleotides agree with TRBD1. This CDR3 is 12 amino acids long. J was trimmed by 3 bases and V by 8 bases; bases with no gene match: 1. This CDR3 is CASGDRGYEQYF. The CDR3 region has the DNA TGTGCCAGCGGGGACAGGGGCTACGAGCAGTACTTC.

The rearrangement joins TRBV25-1 to TRBJ1-1; 10 bases align to TRBD1. The CDR3 is made up of 17 amino acids. V was clipped by 5 bases and J by 1 base; unmatched bases: 10. Germline V gene lookup returns CDR1 MGHDK and CDR2 SYGVNS. Here the CDR3 reads CASSISPGQGSNTEAFF. CDR3 in DNA: TGTGCCAGCAGTATTTCACCGGGACAGGGGTCGAACACTGAAGCTTTCTTT.

This clonotype has a handful of counts. The J gene is TRBJ2-1, the V gene TRBV12-3 or TRBV12-4, with 16 bases lining up with TRBD2. The CDR3 spans 15 residues. The V segment lost 6 bases and the J segment 7 bases; nucleotides outside the gene matches: 3. In DNA, the CDR3 is TGTGCCAGCAGGTGGGGACTAGCGGGAGGGAATGAGCAGTTCTTC. Translating gives CASRWGLAGGNEQFF.

The chain employs TRBV5-1 and TRBJ2-3, with D possibly TRBD2 on 5 matching bases. V was shortened by 4 bases and J by 4 bases, with 16 bases between the two germline ends. Per germline, CDR1 SGHRS and CDR2 YFSETQ. The CDR3 consists of 15 residues. Written as DNA, the CDR3 is TGCGCCAGCAGCCCGAGGGCCGGCGGCGCAGATACGCAGTATTTT. This encodes CASSPRAGGADTQYF.

Ten or more counts support this clonotype. This rearrangement joins TRBV7-2 to TRBJ2-5; tentative D call: TRBD1 (6 bases). From germline, CDR1 is SGHTA and CDR2 FQGNSA. This CDR3 has 17 amino acids. V was pared by 5 bases and J by 5 bases, with 24 bases between. CDR3 sequence: CASSATSTGQGPETQYF. The CDR3 DNA is TGTGCCAGCAGCGCCACCTCAACGGGACAAGGCCCCGAGACCCAGTACTTC.

The chain is built from TRBV20-1 and TRBJ1-2; D unclear. CDR3 length equals 15 residues. V gave up 0 bases and J gave up 1 base, with 12 bases separating them. Germline CDR1 reads DFQATT; CDR2 reads SNEGSKA (reference sequence). The CDR3 region is CSARDRAADNYGYTF. The CDR3 nucleotides read TGCAGTGCTAGAGATAGGGCAGCAGATAACTATGGCTACACCTTC.